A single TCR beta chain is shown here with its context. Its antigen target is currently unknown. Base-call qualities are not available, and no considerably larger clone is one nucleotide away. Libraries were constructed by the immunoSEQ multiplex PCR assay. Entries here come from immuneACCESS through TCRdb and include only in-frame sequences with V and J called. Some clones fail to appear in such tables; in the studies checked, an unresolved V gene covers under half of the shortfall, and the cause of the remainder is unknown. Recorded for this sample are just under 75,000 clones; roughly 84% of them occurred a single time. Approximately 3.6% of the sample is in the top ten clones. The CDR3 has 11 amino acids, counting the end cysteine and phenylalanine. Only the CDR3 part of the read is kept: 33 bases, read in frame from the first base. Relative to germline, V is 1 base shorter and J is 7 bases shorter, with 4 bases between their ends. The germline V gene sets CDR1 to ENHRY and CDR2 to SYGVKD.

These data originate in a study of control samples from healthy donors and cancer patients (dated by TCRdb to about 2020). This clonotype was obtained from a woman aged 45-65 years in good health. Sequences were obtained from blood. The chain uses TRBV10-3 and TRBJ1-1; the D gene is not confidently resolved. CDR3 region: CAISEYDEAFF. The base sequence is TGTGCCATCAGTGAGTATGATGAAGCTTTCTTT.